Presented here are 18 T cell receptor beta chains from one specimen sequenced in a study of blood T cell repertoires in COVID-19. Here immunoSEQ multiplex PCR was the method, and the copy in TCRdb shows in-frame clones only, minus some. Counted here are 250,000 or so clones, just under 90% occurring once; the ten biggest clones make up approximately 4%. Material for sequencing was PBMCs or T cells enriched from blood (not recorded which). Every receptor here comes from a woman in her 30s with acute COVID-19.

The rearrangement joins TRBV5-5 to TRBJ1-5; D uncertain. The length of the CDR3 is 15 residues. Germline CDR1 and CDR2: SGHKS and YYEKEE (reference sequence). Trimming cost V 4 bases and J 2 bases, with 13 bases left between them. As DNA, the CDR3 is TGTGCCAGCAGCCCGACTGATTTGGGCAATCAGCCCCAGCATTTT. Protein product: CASSPTDLGNQPQHF.

This clone appeared a single time. The CDR3 region is CAISEPTSNTGELFF. DNA for the CDR3: TGTGCCATCAGTGAGCCAACATCGAACACCGGGGAGCTGTTTTTT. This chain connects TRBV10-3 to TRBJ2-2; D gene ambiguous. This CDR3 has 15 residues. Trimming pared 2 bases from V and 0 bases from J, leaving 7 bases between. Germline V gene lookup returns CDR1 ENHRY and CDR2 SYGVKD.

CDR3: CASSQTHLAGENTGELFF. The CDR3 region has the DNA TGTGCCAGCAGCCAAACCCATCTAGCGGGAGAGAACACCGGGGAGCTGTTTTTT. This chain uses TRBV7-9 with TRBJ2-2; the match to TRBD2 covers 10 bases. Germline CDR1 and CDR2: SEHNR and FQNEAQ (reference sequence). V shed 5 bases, J shed 1 base, and the junction held 10 bases outside the gene matches. The CDR3 runs to 18 residues.

The gene calls are TRBV5-4 and TRBJ2-1; a weak D match, TRBD2 (6 bases). This CDR3 has 15 residues. The ends were cut back, 0 bases at V and 4 bases at J, with 11 bases in the middle. Germline CDR1 reads SGHNT; CDR2 reads YYREEE (reference sequence). The CDR3 DNA reads as TGTGCCAGCAGCTTGGATAGGGCGGGGTACAATGAGCAGTTCTTC. Residues: CASSLDRAGYNEQFF.

The J gene is TRBJ1-6, the V gene TRBV5-4; 7 bases are shared with TRBD1. The V and J ends lost 4 bases and 8 bases, in that order; junction bases with no gene match: 12. CDR1 SGHNT and CDR2 YYREEE come from the germline V gene (reference sequence). There are 16 residues in the CDR3. The CDR3 reads CASSQDIVQGYSPLHF. CDR3 DNA: TGTGCCAGCAGCCAAGATATCGTACAGGGGTATTCACCCCTCCACTTT. The whole variable domain, filled in from reference TRBV5-4 and TRBJ1-6, reads ETGVTQSPTHLIKTRGQQVTLRCSSQSGHNTVSWYQQALGQGPQFIFQYYREEENGRGNFPPRFSGLQFPNYSSELNVNALELDDSALYLCASSQDIVQGYSPLHFGNGTRLTVT.

The V gene is TRBV7-2, the J gene TRBJ1-2, with 9 bases identical to TRBD1. The CDR3 is 15 residues long. Losses at the gene ends were 3 bases for V and 0 bases for J; bases not matched to a gene: 2. The germline V gene encodes CDR1 SGHTA and CDR2 FQGNSA. DNA for the CDR3: TGTGCCAGCAGCTTTTACAGGGGGCCTAACTATGGCTACACCTTC. It is translated as CASSFYRGPNYGYTF.

This chain connects TRBV27 to TRBJ1-6; 7 bases fit TRBD1. V lost 5 bases to trimming and J lost 5 bases; unmatched junction nucleotides: 6. The CDR3 spans 15 residues. Germline CDR1 and CDR2: MNHEY and SMNVEV (reference sequence). The DNA of the CDR3 is TGTGCCAGCAGTCCGGGGACAGAAAATAATTCACCCCTCCACTTT. Its protein product is CASSPGTENNSPLHF.

About this clone itself: The junction does not match germline at one end; this may be a read error. The DNA for the CDR3 is TGTGGGCTCTTCATCAGGGACTATCTCTTT. As protein: CGLFIRDYLF. This rearrangement joins TRBV30 to TRBJ1-1; D possibly corresponds to TRBD1 (5 bases). The CDR3 is 10 amino acids. Germline assignment: CDR1 GTSNPN and CDR2 SVGIG (reference sequence). Complete variable domain (other parts from reference TRBV30 and TRBJ1-1): SQTIHQWPATLVQPVGSPLSLECTVEGTSNPNLYWYRQAAGRGLQLLFYSVGIGQISSEVPQNLSASRPQDRQFILSSKKLLLSDSGFYLCGLFIRDYLFGQGTRLTVV.

This rearrangement joins TRBV6-5 to TRBJ2-1; a possible D gene is TRBD1 (6 bases). The CDR3 spans 15 residues. Between the trimmed V and J ends, which lost 0 bases and 8 bases, there was a span of 14 bases. In germline, CDR1 is MNHEY, CDR2 SVGAGI. CDR3: CASSYSRAGADEQFF. The CDR3 DNA is TGTGCCAGCAGTTACTCGAGGGCAGGGGCGGATGAGCAGTTCTTC.

The CDR3, as DNA: TGTGCCAGCAGCTTAGGGGACAGGGCAAACTATGGCTACACCTTC. This translates into CASSLGDRANYGYTF. The rearrangement links TRBV7-8 to TRBJ1-2; 9 bases fit TRBD1. Germline-derived CDR1 and CDR2 are SGHVS and FQNEAQ. Trimming removed 1 base from V and 2 bases from J; junction bases left unmatched: 2. The CDR3 is 15 amino acids. The variable domain in full, with the rest retrieved from reference TRBV7-8 and TRBJ1-2, is GAGVSQSPRYKVAKRGQDVALRCDPISGHVSLFWYQQALGQGPEFLTYFQNEAQLDKSGLPSDRFFAERPEGSVSTLKIQRTQQEDSAVYLCASSLGDRANYGYTFGSGTRLTVV.

The V and J genes are TRBV6-5 and TRBJ1-6; TRBD1 is a possible D gene (5 bases). The CDR3 consists of 14 residues. Trimming took off 6 bases at V and 10 bases at J, with 16 bases between the two ends. Germline CDR1 reads MNHEY; CDR2 reads SVGAGI. The CDR3 nucleotides read TGTGCCAGCAGCCCCTTTGGGGCTGGGTCACCCCTCCACTTT. Residues: CASSPFGAGSPLHF.

The rearrangement uses TRBV5-1 and TRBJ2-3; 9 bases are shared with TRBD1. This CDR3 comprises 18 residues. The V and J ends lost 1 base and 2 bases, in that order; junction bases with no gene match: 11. Germline V gives CDR1 SGHRS, CDR2 YFSETQ. In DNA form, the CDR3 reads TGCGCCAGCAGCTTGTCGTCCCGAACAGGGGGCTTCACAGATACGCAGTATTTT. Its protein product is CASSLSSRTGGFTDTQYF.

The chain is built from TRBV5-1 and TRBJ2-1; 8 bases fit TRBD2. CDR1 is SGHRS and CDR2 is YFSETQ in the germline V gene. The CDR3 has 14 amino acids. V gave up 6 bases and J gave up 8 bases; unmatched junction bases: 10. The CDR3 nucleotides are TGCGCCAGCAAAGTCTCCGGGACTAGTGATGAGCAGTTCTTC. It translates to CASKVSGTSDEQFF.

The gene calls are TRBV19 and TRBJ2-2; no reliable D call. The CDR3 is 13 residues long. Trimming removed 3 bases at V and 7 bases at J, with 9 bases between. Germline lookup yields CDR1 LNHDA and CDR2 SQIVND (reference sequence). The CDR3 spells CASSIQVVGELFF. The CDR3 DNA reads TGTGCCAGTAGTATTCAGGTAGTCGGGGAGCTGTTTTTT.

The V call is TRBV5-5, the J call TRBJ1-2; tentatively, D is TRBD1 (5 bases). V was clipped by 0 bases and J by 4 bases, with 13 bases between them. This CDR3 comprises 15 residues. CDR1 and CDR2 from the germline V gene are SGHKS and YYEKEE (reference sequence). This CDR3 is CASSLAWDLGYGYTF. The CDR3 region has the DNA TGTGCCAGCAGCTTGGCATGGGACTTGGGCTATGGCTACACCTTC.

V and J are TRBV3-1 (or the pseudogene TRBV3-2) and TRBJ2-1; tentative D call: TRBD2 (6 bases). CDR3 length equals 15 residues. CDR1 and CDR2 from the germline V gene are LGHDT and YNNKEL (reference sequence). V lost 1 base to trimming and J lost 3 bases, with 10 bases between them. The CDR3 spells CASSQGLGDYNEQFF. Written as DNA, the CDR3 is TGTGCCAGCAGCCAAGGACTAGGTGACTACAATGAGCAGTTCTTC.

The chain recombines TRBV18 with TRBJ2-7; D is possibly TRBD1 (6 bases). The V end lost 3 bases, the J end lost 4 bases, and 25 bases lay between the germline ends. Germline V gene sequence: CDR1 KGHSH, CDR2 LQKENI. The CDR3 is 18 residues long. As DNA, the CDR3 is TGTGCCAGCTCACCTCTACTAGGGGCGCATAAACAGGGATACGAGCAGTACTTC. Translation gives CASSPLLGAHKQGYEQYF.

The chain carries TRBV27 and TRBJ2-1, with TRBD2 as a possible D gene (6 bases). The CDR3 has 18 amino acids. Germline-derived CDR1 and CDR2 are MNHEY and SMNVEV (reference sequence). V dropped 5 bases and J dropped 4 bases, with 24 bases sitting between them. CDR3 loop: CASSPTMEGPSSYNEQFF. The CDR3 coding sequence is TGTGCCAGCAGTCCCACGATGGAGGGGCCATCGTCGTACAATGAGCAGTTCTTC.